This TCR beta chain was observed in a study of T cell responses to AZD1222 COVID-19 vaccine. As for the study in general: Second-dose recipients at about 4 or about 12 weeks were treated as one pooled group.

V trimming: 0 bases; J trimming: 7 bases; junction bases outside the gene matches: 5. CDR3 size: 14 residues. Germline loops: CDR1 LGHDT, CDR2 YNNKEL (reference sequence). On this clone: The antigen is unknown.

Produced via immunoSEQ multiplex PCR; TCRdb's table is partial and in-frame only. The top ten clones hold about 2.4% of a sample with over 100,000 clones, roughly nine tenths of them seen once. Study-wide points: Donors were largely white British and mainly female; clonal diversity was possibly underestimated. Across the whole spike, CD4 TCRs peaked at regions 160-218 and 743-854. Compared with day 0, the breadth and depth of the Spike-specific TCR repertoire rose significantly after two doses of AZD1222.

The sequence came from an adult in good health. Sequenced here: peripheral blood, sampled on day 0 of AZD1222 vaccination. J is TRBJ1-1 and V is TRBV3-1 (or the pseudogene TRBV3-2), with 7 bases identical to TRBD1. The CDR3 sequence is CASSQDGTVLEAFF. Written as DNA, the CDR3 is TGTGCCAGCAGCCAAGACGGGACAGTGCTTGAAGCTTTCTTT.